This T cell receptor (beta chain) was identified in a study of blood T cells in healthy people across ages. V was trimmed by 0 bases and J by 6 bases, leaving 14 bases between them. The CDR3 runs 15 residues. Germline V gene sequence: CDR1 LGHNA, CDR2 YSLEER. PCR was performed a second time for about 6 to 12 cycles using a sample-barcoded 5' primer and a J-beta primer mix. Using its own MiXCR run on the 5' RACE reads, TCRdb lists one record per CDR3 protein. The table lists roughly 560,000 distinct CDR3 sequences, 20% to 30% of them singletons. The same data also contributed to another study, on T cells of mothers and their children.

This rearrangement joins TRBV4-3 to TRBJ1-2; tentative D call: TRBD1 (5 bases). Sequenced input: blood. This sequence was found in a boy aged 5-17 years in good health. The CDR3 spells CASSQDVYSGDGYTF. CDR3 coding DNA: TGCGCCAGCAGCCAAGATGTTTATTCGGGGGATGGCTACACCTTC.